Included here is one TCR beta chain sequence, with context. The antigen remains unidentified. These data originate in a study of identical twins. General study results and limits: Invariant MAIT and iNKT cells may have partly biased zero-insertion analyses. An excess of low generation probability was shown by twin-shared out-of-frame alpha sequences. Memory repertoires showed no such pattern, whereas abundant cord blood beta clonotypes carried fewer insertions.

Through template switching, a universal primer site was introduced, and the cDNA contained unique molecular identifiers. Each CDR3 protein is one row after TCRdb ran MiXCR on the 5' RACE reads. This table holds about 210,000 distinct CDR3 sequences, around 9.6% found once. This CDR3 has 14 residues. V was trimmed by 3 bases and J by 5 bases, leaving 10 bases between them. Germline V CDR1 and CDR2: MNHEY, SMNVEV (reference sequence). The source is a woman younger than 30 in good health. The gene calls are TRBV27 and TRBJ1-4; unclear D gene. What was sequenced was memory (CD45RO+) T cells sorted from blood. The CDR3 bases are TGTGCCAGCAGTTTTAGAGGGTTCAATGAAAAACTGTTTTTT. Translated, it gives CASSFRGFNEKLFF.